This T cell receptor (beta chain) was obtained from a study of post-analysis software for immune sequencing data (dated by TCRdb to 2015 to 2017). Context from the whole study: Relapsing-remitting, secondary progressive and progressive-relapsing multiple sclerosis were recorded as disease courses, and subtype annotation was lacking for some patients. Patient repertoires were compared against roughly 10 previously published healthy control repertoires from donors aged roughly 6 to 26 years. A subset of samples was prepared in parallel using single-end sample barcoding, then pooled and co-amplified after Illumina adapter ligation. What the research found in general, with its limitations: The control group was slightly older than the multiple sclerosis patient group. Direct clustering with F measure revealed strong co-clustering of samples prepared in the same batch, which led to a batch-effect correction. Compared with controls, multiple sclerosis patients had significantly lower normalized Chao1 diversity, a finding suggesting substantial peripheral T-cell clonal expansion.

The library relied on PCR. TCRdb names Illumina HiSeq 2500 as the instrument used. Unique molecular identifiers were incorporated into TCR beta cDNA libraries to reduce PCR and sequencing biases. Around 500,000 cDNA molecules were obtained for every 1 to 10 million input T cells, so each molecule roughly corresponded to one T cell. Patient libraries were prepared and sequenced with the same protocol used for the earlier healthy control dataset. Samples belonging to the same batch were prepared together, multiplexed and sequenced on a shared HiSeq lane. Per the authors' processing: Raw barcoded reads were processed with MIGEC, discarding single-read molecular identifier groups before consensus assembly and CDR3 extraction. Clonotype tables were post-analysed with VDJtools, and diversity was normalized by down-sampling all datasets to the smallest sample size. To correct batch-related cross-sample contamination, repertoire overlap clustering matched CDR3 amino acid sequences but not nucleotide sequences. TCRdb's own reprocessing of the public reads used fastp at Q25 and MiXCR and kept productive beta chains. When rows share a CDR3 protein, they turn into one entry using the most common DNA and genes. The V and J calls, along with clone size, are taken from TCRdb and not from the paper's own processing. Here the sample has roughly 580,000 distinct CDR3 sequences; 44% occur a single time. 1.7% of the sample comes from the top ten.

The table lists this clonotype with a count of one. Which antigen it targets is not known. No clone much larger than this one lies a single base away; base qualities are absent. To demonstrate the VDJtools post-analysis software, the study profiled TCR beta repertoires from the peripheral blood of about 13 young patients with multiple sclerosis. Multiple sclerosis patients were children and adolescents aged about 6 to 16 years. The sample consisted of blood. This receptor was obtained from a girl under 18 with multiple sclerosis.

The CDR3 region: CASSLAPTGGDTKAFF. The DNA sequence is TGTGCCAGCAGCTTAGCGCCGACAGGGGGTGATACTAAAGCTTTCTTT. The rearrangement joined TRBV7-2 to TRBJ1-1, with 9 bases aligning to TRBD1. CDR3 length: 16 amino acids, cysteine to phenylalanine. Here the CDR3 DNA is all that survives: 48 bases in frame from base 1. CDR1 SGHTA and CDR2 FQGNSA were looked up in the germline V gene. V trim: 0 bases; J trim: 9 bases; unmatched bases: 11.